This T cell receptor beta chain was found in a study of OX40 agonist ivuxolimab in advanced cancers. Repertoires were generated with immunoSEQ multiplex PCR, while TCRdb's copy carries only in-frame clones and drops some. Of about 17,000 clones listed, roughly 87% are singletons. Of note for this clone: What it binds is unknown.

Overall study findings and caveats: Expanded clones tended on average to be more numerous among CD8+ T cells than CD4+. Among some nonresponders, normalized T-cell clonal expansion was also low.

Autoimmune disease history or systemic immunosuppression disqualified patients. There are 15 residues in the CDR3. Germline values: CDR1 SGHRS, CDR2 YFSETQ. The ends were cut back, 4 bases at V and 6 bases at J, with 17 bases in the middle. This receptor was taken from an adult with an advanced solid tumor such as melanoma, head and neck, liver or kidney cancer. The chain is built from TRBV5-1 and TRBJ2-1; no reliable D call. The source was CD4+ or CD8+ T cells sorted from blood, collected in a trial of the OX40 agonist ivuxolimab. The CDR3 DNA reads TGCGCCAGCAGCCCCGGCGGCAGACCCTTCAATGAGCAGTTCTTC. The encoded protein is CASSPGGRPFNEQFF.